The 24 T cell receptor beta chains presented below share a single source sample, sequenced in a study of PD-L1 blockade in urothelial cancer. This sample's time point: peripheral blood 6 weeks after treatment start. Some clones are missing from TCRdb's copy, which holds only in-frame ones; the method was immunoSEQ multiplex PCR. Of tens of thousands of clones in the sample, approximately 90% were seen once. This material consisted of PBMCs, taken around atezolizumab (anti-PD-L1) treatment. The origin of the receptors is a man in his fifties or sixties with urothelial cancer.

The CDR3 spells CSVGKSSYEQYF. CDR3 DNA: TGCAGCGTTGGAAAGAGCTCCTACGAGCAGTACTTC. V usage is TRBV29-1 and J usage is TRBJ2-7; D unresolved. V was trimmed by 4 bases and J by 0 bases, leaving 7 bases between them. Germline V gives CDR1 SQVTM, CDR2 ANQGSEA. The CDR3 sequence is 12 residues long.

The gene calls are TRBV19 and TRBJ2-7, with TRBD2 matching over 9 bases. Per germline, CDR1 LNHDA and CDR2 SQIVND (reference sequence). This CDR3 spans 15 amino acids. The V gene end was trimmed by 3 bases and the J gene end by 0 bases; junction bases not matched to a gene: 3. The CDR3 sequence is CASSILAGFSYEQYF. The CDR3 DNA is TGTGCCAGTAGTATCCTAGCGGGGTTCTCCTACGAGCAGTACTTC.

The chain carries TRBV28 and TRBJ1-1; D unresolved. The CDR3 totals 14 residues. The V and J ends lost 7 bases and 6 bases respectively, with 18 bases between them. CDR1 is MDHEN, CDR2 SYDVKM, per germline. CDR3 bases: TGTGCCAGCACGATGACGGTTAGGACTTCTGAAGCTTTCTTT. It is translated as CASTMTVRTSEAFF.

The count of this clone is one. The CDR3 region is CATRQGAQISEAFF. DNA of the CDR3: TGTGCCACCAGACAGGGGGCGCAAATCTCTGAAGCTTTCTTT. This chain connects TRBV19 to TRBJ1-1, with 10 bases lining up with TRBD1. V gave up 10 bases and J gave up 6 bases; unmatched junction bases: 11. Germline V lookup: CDR1 LNHDA, CDR2 SQIVND (reference sequence). The CDR3 spans 14 residues. Drawing the rest from reference TRBV19 and TRBJ1-1, the complete variable domain is DGGITQSPKYLFRKEGQNVTLSCEQNLNHDAMYWYRQDPGQGLRLIYYSQIVNDFQKGDIAEGYSVSREKKESFPLTVTSAQKNPTAFYLCATRQGAQISEAFFGQGTRLTVV.

This clone was recorded only once. This chain joins TRBV28 and TRBJ2-1; a weak D match, TRBD1 (7 bases). CDR3 length equals 17 residues. CDR1 MDHEN and CDR2 SYDVKM come from the germline V gene. V lost 6 bases to trimming and J lost 0 bases, with 18 bases between them. The CDR3 sequence: CASSRPGGRSSYNEQFF. In nucleotides, the CDR3 is TGTGCCAGCAGCCGCCCAGGGGGGAGGAGCTCCTACAATGAGCAGTTCTTC.

Here the CDR3 reads CASSQEDTRKLFF. The CDR3 DNA reads TGTGCCAGCAGCCAGGAGGATACCAGAAAACTGTTTTTT. The chain employs TRBV14 and TRBJ1-4; D gene uncertain. Trimming shortened V by 3 bases and J by 10 bases, and 12 bases separated the two germline ends. CDR1 is SGHDN and CDR2 is FVKESK in the germline V gene. The length of the CDR3 is 13 residues.

The chain has TRBV7-9 and TRBJ2-3, with 7 bases matching TRBD2. After removal of 5 bases from V and 10 bases from J, the junction contained 6 bases not matched to a gene. CDR1 and CDR2 (germline): SEHNR, FQNEAQ (reference sequence). This CDR3 has 12 residues. The CDR3 coding sequence is TGTGCCAGCAGCCGCTTGGCGGGGGCGCAGTATTTT. Protein: CASSRLAGAQYF.

The chain has TRBV18 and TRBJ2-7; D is possibly TRBD1 (5 bases). V lost 3 bases and J 0 bases, leaving 6 bases between the germline ends. There are 13 residues in the CDR3. Germline-derived CDR1 and CDR2 are KGHSH and LQKENI. CDR3 in amino acids: CASSPRGSYEQYF. CDR3 bases: TGTGCCAGCTCACCTAGGGGCTCCTACGAGCAGTACTTC.

This sequence joins TRBV29-1 and TRBJ1-2; a possible D gene is TRBD1 (5 bases). This CDR3 has 11 amino acids. Germline CDR1 is SQVTM and CDR2 is ANQGSEA. Between the trimmed V and J ends, which lost 6 bases and 8 bases, there was a span of 13 bases. CDR3 sequence reads: CSVVDMGGYTF. The CDR3 region has the DNA TGCAGCGTAGTGGACATGGGGGGCTACACCTTC.

The chain is built from TRBV2 and TRBJ2-7, with 13 bases matching TRBD2. Per germline, CDR1 SNHLY and CDR2 FYNNEI. The V segment lost 6 bases and the J segment 3 bases; nucleotides outside the gene matches: 2. The CDR3 loop spans 14 amino acids. Written as DNA, the CDR3 is TGTGCCAGCAGGGGACTAGCGGGATACTACGAGCAGTACTTC. Its translation: CASRGLAGYYEQYF.

This chain joins TRBV7-2 and TRBJ2-4, with 7 bases matching TRBD1. Unmatched junction bases numbered 13, after V lost 7 bases and J lost 7 bases. The CDR3 covers 15 residues. Germline CDR1 and CDR2: SGHTA and FQGNSA. CDR3 residues: CASTPGGRSSNIQYF. In DNA form, the CDR3 reads TGTGCCAGCACCCCAGGGGGAAGGAGCTCTAACATTCAGTACTTC.

This rearrangement joins TRBV10-3 to TRBJ1-2, with D perhaps TRBD1 (5 bases). This CDR3 spans 11 amino acids. From germline, CDR1 is ENHRY and CDR2 SYGVKD. Trimming cost V 3 bases and J 6 bases, with 5 bases left between them. CDR3 protein: CAISDRDGYTF. In DNA, the CDR3 is TGTGCCATCAGTGACAGGGATGGCTACACCTTC.

V usage is TRBV13 and J usage is TRBJ1-3; D remains ambiguous. Germline V gene sequence: CDR1 PRHDT, CDR2 FYEKMQ (reference sequence). The germline V and J ends were trimmed by 5 bases and 4 bases, with 3 bases remaining between them. The CDR3 is 11 amino acids. The CDR3 loop is CASSQGNTIYF. The CDR3 region has the DNA TGTGCCAGCAGCCAAGGAAACACCATATATTTT.

This clone turned up a few times. This chain connects TRBV7-6 to TRBJ2-2; TRBD1 matches at 8 bases. The CDR3 totals 15 residues. V dropped 10 bases and J dropped 3; count of bases not matched to a gene: 10. CDR1 is SGHVS, CDR2 FNYEAQ, per germline. The CDR3 sequence is CATSPGQGYTGELFF. CDR3 sequence (DNA): TGTGCCACCTCTCCTGGACAGGGTTACACCGGGGAGCTGTTTTTT.

The chain employs TRBV29-1 and TRBJ2-7, with 10 bases matching TRBD1. The CDR3 is made up of 13 amino acids. The V and J ends lost 5 bases and 3 bases, in that order; junction bases with no gene match: 4. Germline CDR1 and CDR2: SQVTM and ANQGSEA. The CDR3, as DNA: TGCAGCGTTCGGACAGGGGGTGGCTACGAGCAGTACTTC. Translating gives CSVRTGGGYEQYF.

The rearrangement uses TRBV11-2 and TRBJ1-1, with TRBD1 as a possible D gene (5 bases). V shed 6 bases and J shed 2 bases, with 19 bases lying between them. CDR1 is SGHAT, CDR2 FQNNGV, per germline. CDR3 length: 16 residues. The CDR3 DNA reads as TGTGCCAGCAGGTTCCTTCGGGGGGGGAGTAACACTGAAGCTTTCTTT. This translates into CASRFLRGGSNTEAFF.

This chain connects TRBV28 to TRBJ2-5; TRBD1 matches at 7 bases. The junction had 8 bases not matched to a gene; V was cut back by 5 bases and J by 2 bases. Germline loops: CDR1 MDHEN, CDR2 SYDVKM. CDR3 length: 15 amino acids. CDR3 sequence reads: CASSPRQGPQETQYF. CDR3 DNA sequence: TGTGCCAGCAGTCCGCGACAGGGCCCGCAAGAGACCCAGTACTTC.

This clone was seen more than once but under ten times. The rearrangement links TRBV29-1 to TRBJ2-7; no firm D call. Per germline, CDR1 SQVTM and CDR2 ANQGSEA. The V gene lost 5 bases and the J gene lost 3 bases, with 11 bases spanning the gap. This CDR3 has 12 residues. CDR3 loop: CSVLFSVYEQYF. The CDR3 nucleotides read TGCAGCGTTTTGTTTTCGGTCTACGAGCAGTACTTC.

The genes are TRBV18 and TRBJ1-1; TRBD1 matches at 9 bases. Germline loops: CDR1 KGHSH, CDR2 LQKENI. The V gene end was trimmed by 3 bases and the J gene end by 8 bases; junction bases not matched to a gene: 4. The CDR3 length is 13 residues. The CDR3: CASSPGQGFEAFF. For the CDR3, the DNA is TGTGCCAGCTCACCGGGACAGGGCTTCGAAGCTTTCTTT.

The chain employs TRBV6-6 and TRBJ2-7; 10 bases align to TRBD2. There are 14 residues in the CDR3. The V and J ends lost 2 bases and 6 bases, in that order; junction bases with no gene match: 4. CDR1 is MNHNY and CDR2 is SVGAGI in the germline V gene (reference sequence). The CDR3 loop is CASSYGAGGGEQYF. Written as DNA, the CDR3 is TGTGCCAGCAGTTACGGAGCGGGAGGGGGCGAGCAGTACTTC.

The rearrangement links TRBV14 to TRBJ2-3, with TRBD1 matching 9 bases. The CDR3 is made up of 15 amino acids. J was trimmed by 5 bases and V by 4 bases; bases with no gene match: 7. Germline loops: CDR1 SGHDN, CDR2 FVKESK. The chain's CDR3 is CASSRVGQGQDTQYF. CDR3 nucleotides: TGTGCCAGCAGCCGGGTTGGACAGGGGCAAGATACGCAGTATTTT.

This clone turned up a few times. The V and J genes are TRBV6-1 and TRBJ1-2, with a possible D match to TRBD1 (6 bases). Germline CDR1 and CDR2: MNHNS and SASEGT. V lost 6 bases, J lost 6 bases, and 11 bases lay in between. The CDR3 is 12 amino acids. The CDR3 sequence is CASRTGYDGYTF. CDR3 coding DNA: TGTGCCAGCAGAACAGGGTATGATGGCTACACCTTC.

J is TRBJ2-3 and V is TRBV7-8; 13 bases fit TRBD2. Germline CDR1 SGHVS, CDR2 FQNEAQ. With V trimmed by 3 bases and J by 0 bases, 12 bases remained unmatched. There are 20 residues in the CDR3. DNA for the CDR3: TGTGCCAGCAGCTTTACCGGGACAGGGGGACTAGCGGGAAGCACAGATACGCAGTATTTT. Protein: CASSFTGTGGLAGSTDTQYF.

This chain uses TRBV7-9 with TRBJ1-1; D is perhaps TRBD1 (6 bases). V was pared by 2 bases and J by 1 base, with 8 bases between. This CDR3 has 14 amino acids. Germline values: CDR1 SEHNR, CDR2 FQNEAQ (reference sequence). The chain's CDR3 is CASSLQGQNTEAFF. DNA of the CDR3: TGTGCCAGCAGCTTACAGGGGCAGAACACTGAAGCTTTCTTT.